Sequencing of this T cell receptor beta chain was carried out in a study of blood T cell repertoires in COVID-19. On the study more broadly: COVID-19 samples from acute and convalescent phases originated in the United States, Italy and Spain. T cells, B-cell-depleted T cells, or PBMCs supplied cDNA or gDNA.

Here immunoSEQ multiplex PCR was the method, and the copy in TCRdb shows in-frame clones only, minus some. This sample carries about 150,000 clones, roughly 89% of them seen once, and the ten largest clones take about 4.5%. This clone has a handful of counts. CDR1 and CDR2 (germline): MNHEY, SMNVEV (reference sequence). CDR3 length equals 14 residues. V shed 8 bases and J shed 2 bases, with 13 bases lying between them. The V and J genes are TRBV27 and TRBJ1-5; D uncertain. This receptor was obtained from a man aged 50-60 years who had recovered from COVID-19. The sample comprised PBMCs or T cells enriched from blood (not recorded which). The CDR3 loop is CASSALGGNQPQHF. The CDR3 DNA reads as TGTGCCAGCTCGGCTCTAGGTGGCAATCAGCCCCAGCATTTT.